The present TCR beta chain was sequenced within a study of T cells in Graves' hyperthyroidism and ophthalmopathy. Germline-derived CDR1 and CDR2 are SGHTA and FQGTGA. J gave up 1 base and V 2 bases, and 6 bases lay outside the gene matches. The CDR3 consists of 18 residues. It was RNA transcripts that yielded the amplified TCR beta CDR3 regions. The HTBI primer set served for first-round RT-PCR of the TCR CDR3. TCRdb used MiXCR to reprocess the multiplex PCR reads, holding one entry per CDR3 protein. The sample has around 490,000 distinct CDR3 sequences, 20% seen once. With duration under 3 months, ophthalmopathy was active: Clinical Activity Score at least 3, NOSPECS at least 4.

The origin of this receptor is a man aged 35 to 55 with Graves' ophthalmopathy. Input material: blood. The J gene is TRBJ1-6, the V gene TRBV7-3; 9 bases align to TRBD1. CDR3 nucleotide sequence: TGTGCCAGCAGCTTATCCGGGACAGGGAATTCCTATAATTCACCCCTCCACTTT. Amino acids: CASSLSGTGNSYNSPLHF.